These T cell receptor beta chains were read from a single sample in a study of blood T cell repertoires in COVID-19. Clones were read by immunoSEQ multiplex PCR, and TCRdb kept only the in-frame ones, dropping some. The sample lists fewer than 60,000 clones, around four fifths occurring once. The specimen sequenced was peripheral blood. These receptors were taken from a man between 65 and 79 years old with active COVID-19. Both conserved end residues are part of each CDR3. The D gene is left open where the match is weak. Clone sizes are given selectively: once, few, many, or a class where the clone is expanded.

abundance	j_gene	v_gene	d_gene	CDR3nt	CDR3aa
NA	TRBJ1-2	TRBV3-1/TRBV3-2	NA	TGTGCCAGCAGCCAAGACGGGGGGCCCCCTAACTATGGCTACACCTTC	CASSQDGGPPNYGYTF
NA	TRBJ2-5	TRBV7-8	NA	TGTGCCAGCAGCCCCCGGAGGGGAAAGGGAGGGACCCAGTACTTC	CASSPRRGKGGTQYF
NA	TRBJ2-5	TRBV4-3	NA	TGCGCCAGCAGCCAAGAGCGTTTGGGGGGGACCCAGTACTTC	CASSQERLGGTQYF
NA	TRBJ2-1	TRBV6-4	TRBD1	TGTGCCAGCAGGCCTAGGACAGGGGCCCTCAATGAGCAGTTCTTC	CASRPRTGALNEQFF
NA	TRBJ1-4	TRBV21-1	NA	TGTGCCAGCAGCGACCGGCCAGGGGCTGATGAAAAACTGTTTTTT	CASSDRPGADEKLFF
NA	TRBJ2-3	TRBV4-3	NA	TGCGCCAGCAGCCAATCACAGGGTAAATCAGATACGCAGTATTTT	CASSQSQGKSDTQYF
NA	TRBJ2-7	TRBV19	NA	TGTGCCAGTAGGGACCACGGACTACCCTACGAGCAGTACTTC	CASRDHGLPYEQYF
NA	TRBJ2-4	TRBV2	TRBD2	TGTGCCAGCAGTGAGGGACTAGCGGGGATTAGCATTCAGTACTTC	CASSEGLAGISIQYF
NA	TRBJ2-7	TRBV7-9	TRBD2	TGTGCCAGCAGCTTAAAGGCTAGCGGGGACGAGCAGTACTTC	CASSLKASGDEQYF
NA	TRBJ1-5	TRBV6-2/TRBV6-3	TRBD1	TGTGCCAGCAGTAAACGTCCGGGACAGGGGCGTAGATCGCCCCAGCATTTT	CASSKRPGQGRRSPQHF
NA	TRBJ1-1	TRBV19	NA	TGTGCCAGTAGTAGACGGGACACATTGAACACTGAAGCTTTCTTT	CASSRRDTLNTEAFF
NA	TRBJ1-2	TRBV12-3/TRBV12-4	TRBD1	TGTGCCAGCAGTTCGCAGGGGGCTCTTGGCTACACCTTC	CASSSQGALGYTF
NA	TRBJ1-1	TRBV30	NA	TGTGCCTGGAGGGACCCGGCAGGGCTGGCTAGGACTGAAGCTTTCTTT	CAWRDPAGLARTEAFF
NA	TRBJ1-2	TRBV12-3/TRBV12-4	TRBD1	TGTGCCAGCAGTTATCGGACAGGGCTGGGCTACACCTTC	CASSYRTGLGYTF
NA	TRBJ2-1	TRBV2	TRBD2	TGTGCCAGCAGTGACGGGACTAGCGGGGGTCTCTCCTACAATGAGCAGTTCTTC	CASSDGTSGGLSYNEQFF
NA	TRBJ1-1	TRBV29-1	NA	TGCAGCGTTGTAAGGGGATCAAGCAACACTGAAGCTTTCTTT	CSVVRGSSNTEAFF
NA	TRBJ2-1	TRBV6-4	TRBD2	TGTGCCAGCAGTGCTGGACTAGCGGGGAACTACAATGAGCAGTTCTTC	CASSAGLAGNYNEQFF
NA	TRBJ1-3	TRBV4-1	NA	TGCGCCAGCAGCCAAGTCCAAGGGGTGGAAAACACCATATATTTT	CASSQVQGVENTIYF
NA	TRBJ1-5	TRBV3-1/TRBV3-2	NA	TGTGCCAGCAGCCAACAAACCGGTGGGCCCCAGCATTTT	CASSQQTGGPQHF
NA	TRBJ2-1	TRBV4-1	NA	TGCGCCAGCAGCCAAGTTCCGTCGGGGATCAATGAGCAGTTCTTC	CASSQVPSGINEQFF
NA	TRBJ2-7	TRBV13	NA	TGTGCCAGCAGCTTGGCCGGGTTCTACGAGCAGTACTTC	CASSLAGFYEQYF
NA	TRBJ1-2	TRBV29-1	NA	TGCAGCGTTGAACGGCAGGGATATGGCTACACCTTC	CSVERQGYGYTF
few	TRBJ1-4	TRBV7-2	TRBD1	TGTGCCAGCAGCACACAGGGGTTTAATGAAAAACTGTTTTTT	CASSTQGFNEKLFF
NA	TRBJ2-6	TRBV5-1	NA	TGCGCCAGCAGCTTGGAGAGGGCTGGGGCCAACGTCCTGACTTTC	CASSLERAGANVLTF
NA	TRBJ2-5	TRBV28	TRBD2	TGTGCCAGCAGCCTAGCGGGGGGGCCGGAGACCCAGTACTTC	CASSLAGGPETQYF
NA	TRBJ1-5	TRBV9	TRBD1	TGTGCCAGCAGCAGAAACGGACAGGTCAATCAGCCCCAGCATTTT	CASSRNGQVNQPQHF
NA	TRBJ1-4	TRBV7-8	TRBD1	TGTGCCAGCAGCTTGACAGGGACGACAACTAATGAAAAACTGTTTTTT	CASSLTGTTTNEKLFF
NA	TRBJ1-6	TRBV4-2	NA	TGTGCCAGCAGCCAAGATCGCGTAGCGAATTCACCCCTCCACTTT	CASSQDRVANSPLHF
NA	TRBJ1-3	TRBV7-9	NA	TGTGCCAGCAGCTTAGTGGGGACTGAAGACTCTGGAAACACCATATATTTT	CASSLVGTEDSGNTIYF
NA	TRBJ2-3	TRBV27	NA	TGTGCCAGCAGTTTATCGAGGCAAGCCACAGATACGCAGTATTTT	CASSLSRQATDTQYF
NA	TRBJ2-1	TRBV7-3	NA	TGTGCCAGCAGCCGAGCGGGTACCTCCTACAATGAGCAGTTCTTC	CASSRAGTSYNEQFF
NA	TRBJ1-1	TRBV9	NA	TGTGCCAGCAGCCCCCAGGGGACGGTGAACACTGAAGCTTTCTTT	CASSPQGTVNTEAFF
once	TRBJ2-7	TRBV6-1	NA	TGTGCCAGCAGTGAGGAGGTCCGCTCCTACGAGCAGTACTTC	CASSEEVRSYEQYF
few	TRBJ1-1	TRBV28	NA	TGTGCCAGCAGTCCCCAAGGCAGGGTTGGTAAAGCTTTCTTT	CASSPQGRVGKAFF
few	TRBJ1-5	TRBV6-2/TRBV6-3	TRBD1	TGTGCCAGCAGTTCAAACAGGGGCAACAATCAGCCCCAGCATTTT	CASSSNRGNNQPQHF
NA	TRBJ1-5	TRBV5-1	TRBD1	TGCGCCAGCAGCTTGGGGACAGGGGGGAACAATCAGCCCCAGCATTTT	CASSLGTGGNNQPQHF
NA	TRBJ2-2	TRBV10-3	NA	TGTGCCATCAGTGAGGGCAAGAACACCGGGGAGCTGTTTTTT	CAISEGKNTGELFF
NA	TRBJ1-4	TRBV19	TRBD1	TGTGCCAGTAGTATGATCCTAACAGGGGGGCCGGTGGGTGAAAAACTGTTTTTT	CASSMILTGGPVGEKLFF
NA	TRBJ1-3	TRBV5-5	TRBD1	TGTGCCAGCAGCTTGGGCAGGGGGCCTGGAAACACCATATATTTT	CASSLGRGPGNTIYF
NA	TRBJ1-5	TRBV5-1	NA	TGCGCCAGCAGCTTCGACGGGAATCAGCCCCAGCATTTT	CASSFDGNQPQHF
NA	TRBJ2-5	TRBV19	NA	TGTGCCAGTAGTGACCATGGGGGAGGTCAAGAGACCCAGTACTTC	CASSDHGGGQETQYF
NA	TRBJ2-5	TRBV6-5	TRBD2	TGTGCCAGCAGAGCGGGGGGTGGGGAGACCCAGTACTTC	CASRAGGGETQYF
NA	TRBJ1-6	TRBV30	NA	TGTGCCTGGAGTTACGGTTCCCATAATTCACCCCTCCACTTT	CAWSYGSHNSPLHF
NA	TRBJ1-2	TRBV30	NA	TGTGCCTGGAGCCCAGTCTCTCTCCCTAACTATGGCTACACCTTC	CAWSPVSLPNYGYTF
once	TRBJ2-1	TRBV7-8	NA	TGTGCCAGCAGCCCCCGCGGTGGTCAGGGTGGATTTGAGCAGTTCTTC	CASSPRGGQGGFEQFF
NA	TRBJ2-5	TRBV12-5	NA	TGTGCTAGTGGTTCGGGGGTTGAGGAGACCCAGTACTTC	CASGSGVEETQYF
NA	TRBJ1-2	TRBV27	NA	TGTGCCAGCAGTTCTGGGGCGAGCTCCGGGTGGACCTTC	CASSSGASSGWTF
NA	TRBJ2-2	TRBV7-9	NA	TGTGCCAGCAGCTTAACCCGGGTACGGACAGCATCCACCGGGGAGCTGTTTTTT	CASSLTRVRTASTGELFF
NA	TRBJ2-7	TRBV19	TRBD1	TGTGCCAGTAGTACCGGGACAGGGGGCTCCTACGAGCAGTACTTC	CASSTGTGGSYEQYF
few	TRBJ1-2	TRBV4-2	NA	TGTGCCAGCAGCCAAGCTACAGGAAAATATGGCTACACCTTC	CASSQATGKYGYTF
NA	TRBJ2-1	TRBV19	NA	TGTGCCAGTAGTATATATAGCGAGAATACTGAGCAGTTCTTC	CASSIYSENTEQFF